The source of this T cell receptor beta chain is a study of human T cells and chemical hapten exposure. Study summary: Patients' scalps got diphenylcyclopropenone weekly throughout the approximately 24-week study.

Each CDR3 protein is one row after TCRdb ran MiXCR on the RACE reads. This table holds about 120,000 distinct CDR3 sequences, roughly 12% found once. Stated time point: pre-sensitization, week 0. This sample's treatment: therapeutic diphenylcyclopropenone sensitization with weekly scalp DPC. Phlebotomy was performed prior to application of every patch test. Germline CDR1 is SGHAT and CDR2 is FQNNGV. This CDR3 region has 15 residues. V lost 2 bases and J 1 base, leaving 8 bases between the germline ends. The genes are TRBV11-2 and TRBJ2-2; D uncertain. Sequencing was performed on whole blood, taken in connection with sensitization to the hapten diphenylcyclopropenone (DPC). The receptor was derived from a woman aged 18 to 35 with alopecia areata. Some clones in this sample may be carry-over from other donors' samples. CDR3 sequence reads: CASSLFPGNTGELFF. In DNA form, the CDR3 reads TGTGCCAGCAGCTTATTTCCAGGGAACACCGGGGAGCTGTTTTTT.